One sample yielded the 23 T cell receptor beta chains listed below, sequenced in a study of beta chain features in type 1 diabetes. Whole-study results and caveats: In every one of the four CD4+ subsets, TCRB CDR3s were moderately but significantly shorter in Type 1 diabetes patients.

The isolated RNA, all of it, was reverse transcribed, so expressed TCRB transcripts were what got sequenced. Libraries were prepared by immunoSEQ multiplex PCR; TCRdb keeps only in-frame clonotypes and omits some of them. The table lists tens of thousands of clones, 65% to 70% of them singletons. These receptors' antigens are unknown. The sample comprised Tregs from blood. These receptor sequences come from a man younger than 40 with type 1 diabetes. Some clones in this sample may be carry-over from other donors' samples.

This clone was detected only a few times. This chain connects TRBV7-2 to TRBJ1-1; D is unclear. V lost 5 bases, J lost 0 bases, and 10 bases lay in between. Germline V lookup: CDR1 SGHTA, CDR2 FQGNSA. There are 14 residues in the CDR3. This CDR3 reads CASSPRGMNTEAFF. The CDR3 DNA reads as TGTGCCAGCAGCCCCCGGGGAATGAACACTGAAGCTTTCTTT.

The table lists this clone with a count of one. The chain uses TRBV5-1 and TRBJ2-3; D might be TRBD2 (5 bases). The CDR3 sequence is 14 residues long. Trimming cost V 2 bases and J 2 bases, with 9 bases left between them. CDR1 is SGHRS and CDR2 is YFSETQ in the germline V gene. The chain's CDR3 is CASSFGEPTDTQYF. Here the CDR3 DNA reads TGCGCCAGCAGCTTCGGGGAACCCACAGATACGCAGTATTTT.

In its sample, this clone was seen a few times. This CDR3 is CASSLRGTYSGGEQFF. As DNA, the CDR3 is TGTGCCAGCAGCTTACGGGGGACTTATAGCGGGGGGGAGCAGTTCTTC. J is TRBJ2-1 and V is TRBV7-3, with TRBD2 identical over 10 bases. The germline V gene has CDR1 SGHTA and CDR2 FQGTGA. The CDR3 sequence is 16 residues long. J gave up 10 bases and V 2 bases, and 11 bases lay outside the gene matches.

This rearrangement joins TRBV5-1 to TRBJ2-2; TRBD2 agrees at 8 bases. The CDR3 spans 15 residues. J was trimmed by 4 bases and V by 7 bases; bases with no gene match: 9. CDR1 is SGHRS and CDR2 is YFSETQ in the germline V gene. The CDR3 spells CASATSGTSTGELFF. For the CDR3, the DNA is TGCGCCAGCGCCACATCCGGGACTAGCACCGGGGAGCTGTTTTTT.

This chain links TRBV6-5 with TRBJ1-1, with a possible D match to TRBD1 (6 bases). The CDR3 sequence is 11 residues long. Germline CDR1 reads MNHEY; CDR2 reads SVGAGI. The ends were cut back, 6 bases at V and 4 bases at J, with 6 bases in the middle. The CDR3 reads CASRGATEAFF. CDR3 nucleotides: TGTGCCAGCAGGGGGGCCACTGAAGCTTTCTTT.

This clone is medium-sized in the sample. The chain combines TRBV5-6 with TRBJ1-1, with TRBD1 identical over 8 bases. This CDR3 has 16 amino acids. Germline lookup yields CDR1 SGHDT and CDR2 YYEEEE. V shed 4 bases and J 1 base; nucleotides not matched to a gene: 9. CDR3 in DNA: TGTGCCAGCAGCGTATTGGTAGGACAGGGGAACACTGAAGCTTTCTTT. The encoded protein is CASSVLVGQGNTEAFF.

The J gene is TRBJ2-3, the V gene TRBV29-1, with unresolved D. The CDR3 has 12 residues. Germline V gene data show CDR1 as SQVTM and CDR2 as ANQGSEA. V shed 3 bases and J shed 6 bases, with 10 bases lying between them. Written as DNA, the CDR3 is TGCAGCGTTGAGGTCACTTTGGATACGCAGTATTTT. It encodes CSVEVTLDTQYF.

CDR3 amino acids: CASSLVERSRYEQYF. The CDR3 coding sequence is TGTGCCAGCAGCTTGGTAGAACGGTCACGTTACGAGCAGTACTTC. The V and J genes are TRBV5-6 and TRBJ2-7; D unclear. CDR3 length: 15 amino acids. The V end lost 0 bases, the J end lost 4 bases, and 14 bases lay between the germline ends. Germline lookup yields CDR1 SGHDT and CDR2 YYEEEE.

CDR3 sequence: CASSTRTSGGADTQYF. The CDR3 DNA follows: TGTGCCAGCAGCACCCGGACTAGCGGGGGGGCAGATACGCAGTATTTT. This chain connects TRBV7-3 to TRBJ2-3, with 15 bases lining up with TRBD2. Germline V lookup: CDR1 SGHTA, CDR2 FQGTGA. Trimming cost V 5 bases and J 4 bases; bases outside gene matches: 4. This CDR3 contains 16 residues.

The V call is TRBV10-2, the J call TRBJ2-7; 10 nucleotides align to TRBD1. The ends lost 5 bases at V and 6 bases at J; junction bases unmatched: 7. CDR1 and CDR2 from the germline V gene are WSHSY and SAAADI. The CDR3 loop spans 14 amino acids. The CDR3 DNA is TGCGCCAGCAGTACTACGGGACAGGGGCGCGAGCAGTACTTC. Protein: CASSTTGQGREQYF.

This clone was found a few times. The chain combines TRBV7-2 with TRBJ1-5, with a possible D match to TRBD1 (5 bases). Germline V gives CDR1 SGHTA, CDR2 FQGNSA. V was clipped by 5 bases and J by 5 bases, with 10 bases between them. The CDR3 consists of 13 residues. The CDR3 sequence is CASSPRVDQPQHF. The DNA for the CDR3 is TGTGCCAGCAGCCCCAGGGTAGATCAGCCCCAGCATTTT.

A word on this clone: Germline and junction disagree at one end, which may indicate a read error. The DNA for the CDR3 is TGTGCCAGCGGCTTAGAAGCGGGGGGCGAAGAGACCCAGTACTTC. Translation gives CASGLEAGGEETQYF. The gene calls are TRBV11-2 and TRBJ2-5; 9 bases map to TRBD2. This CDR3 is built from 15 residues. Germline V gene lookup returns CDR1 SGHAT and CDR2 FQNNGV.

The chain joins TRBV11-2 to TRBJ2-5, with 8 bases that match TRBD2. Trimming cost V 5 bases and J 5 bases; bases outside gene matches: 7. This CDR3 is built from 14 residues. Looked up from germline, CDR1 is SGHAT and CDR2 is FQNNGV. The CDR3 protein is CASSPTGGPETQYF. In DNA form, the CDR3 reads TGTGCCAGCAGCCCAACGGGGGGGCCGGAGACCCAGTACTTC.

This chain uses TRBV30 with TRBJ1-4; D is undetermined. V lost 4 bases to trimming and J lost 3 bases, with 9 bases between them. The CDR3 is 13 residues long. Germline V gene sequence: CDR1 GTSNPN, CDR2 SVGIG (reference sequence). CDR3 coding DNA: TGTGCCTGGACCGGCACAGCTAATGAAAAACTGTTTTTT. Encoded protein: CAWTGTANEKLFF.

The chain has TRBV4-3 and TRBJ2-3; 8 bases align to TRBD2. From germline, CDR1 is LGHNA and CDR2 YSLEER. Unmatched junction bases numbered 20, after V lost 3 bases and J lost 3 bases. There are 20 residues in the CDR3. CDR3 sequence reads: CASSQEHYPLAGGGTDTQYF. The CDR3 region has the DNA TGCGCCAGCAGCCAGGAACACTATCCCCTCGCGGGGGGCGGAACAGATACGCAGTATTTT.

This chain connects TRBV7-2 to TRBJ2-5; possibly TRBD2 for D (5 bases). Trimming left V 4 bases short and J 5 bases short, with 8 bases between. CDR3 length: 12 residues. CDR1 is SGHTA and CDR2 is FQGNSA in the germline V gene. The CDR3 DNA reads TGTGCCAGCAGCTATCGCGGGGAGACCCAGTACTTC. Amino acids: CASSYRGETQYF. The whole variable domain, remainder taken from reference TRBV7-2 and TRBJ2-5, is GAGVSQSPSNKVTEKGKDVELRCDPISGHTALYWYRQSLGQGLEFLIYFQGNSAPDKSGLPSDRFSAERTGGSVSTLTIQRTQQEDSAVYLCASSYRGETQYFGPGTRLLVL.

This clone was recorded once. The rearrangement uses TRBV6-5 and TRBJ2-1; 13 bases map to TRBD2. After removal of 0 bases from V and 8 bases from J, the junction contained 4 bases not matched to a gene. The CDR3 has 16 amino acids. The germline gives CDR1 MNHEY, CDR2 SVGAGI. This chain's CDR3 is CASSYSGLAGAYEQFF. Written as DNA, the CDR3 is TGTGCCAGCAGTTACTCTGGACTAGCGGGAGCTTATGAGCAGTTCTTC.

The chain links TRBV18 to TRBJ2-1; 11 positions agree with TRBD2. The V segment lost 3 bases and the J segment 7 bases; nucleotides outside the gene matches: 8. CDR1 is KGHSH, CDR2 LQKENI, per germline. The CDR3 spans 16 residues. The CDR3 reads CASSPSTSGSKNEQFF. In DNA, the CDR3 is TGTGCCAGCTCACCCTCTACTAGCGGGAGCAAAAATGAGCAGTTCTTC.

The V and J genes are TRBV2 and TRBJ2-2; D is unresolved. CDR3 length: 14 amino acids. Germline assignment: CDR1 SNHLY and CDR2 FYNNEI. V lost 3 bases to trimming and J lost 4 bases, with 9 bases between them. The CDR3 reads CASSDISPTGELFF. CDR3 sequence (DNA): TGTGCCAGCAGTGACATCAGTCCCACCGGGGAGCTGTTTTTT. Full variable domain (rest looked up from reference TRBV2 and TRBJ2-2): EPEVTQTPSHQVTQMGQEVILRCVPISNHLYFYWYRQILGQKVEFLVSFYNNEISEKSEIFDDQFSVERPDGSNFTLKIRSTKLEDSAMYFCASSDISPTGELFFGEGSRLTVL.

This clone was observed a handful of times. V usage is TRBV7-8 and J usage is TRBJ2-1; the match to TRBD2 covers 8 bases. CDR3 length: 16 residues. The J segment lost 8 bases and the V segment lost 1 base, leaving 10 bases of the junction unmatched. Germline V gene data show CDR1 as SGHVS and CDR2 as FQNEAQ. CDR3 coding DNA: TGTGCCAGCAGCTTAGGCAATACAGCGGGGGTCGATGAGCAGTTCTTC. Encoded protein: CASSLGNTAGVDEQFF. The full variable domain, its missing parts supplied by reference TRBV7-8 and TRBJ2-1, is GAGVSQSPRYKVAKRGQDVALRCDPISGHVSLFWYQQALGQGPEFLTYFQNEAQLDKSGLPSDRFFAERPEGSVSTLKIQRTQQEDSAVYLCASSLGNTAGVDEQFFGPGTRLTVL.

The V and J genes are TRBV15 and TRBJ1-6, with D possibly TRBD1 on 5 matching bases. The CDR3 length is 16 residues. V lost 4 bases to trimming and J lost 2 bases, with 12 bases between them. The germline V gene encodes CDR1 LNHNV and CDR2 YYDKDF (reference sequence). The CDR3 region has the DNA TGTGCCACCAGCATTGGGGGGGTGGCCTATAATTCACCCCTCCACTTT. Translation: CATSIGGVAYNSPLHF.

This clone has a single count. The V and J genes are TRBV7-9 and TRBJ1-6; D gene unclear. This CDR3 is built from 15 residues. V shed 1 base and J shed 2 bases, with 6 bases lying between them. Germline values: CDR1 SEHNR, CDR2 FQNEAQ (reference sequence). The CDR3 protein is CASSLVATYNSPLHF. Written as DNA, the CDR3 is TGTGCCAGCAGCTTAGTTGCTACCTATAATTCACCCCTCCACTTT.

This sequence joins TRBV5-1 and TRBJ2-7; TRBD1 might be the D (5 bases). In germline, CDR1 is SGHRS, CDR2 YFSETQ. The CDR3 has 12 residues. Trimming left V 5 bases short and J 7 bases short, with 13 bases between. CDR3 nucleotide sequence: TGCGCCAGCAGAGATTTGACAGCTGAGCAGTACTTC. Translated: CASRDLTAEQYF.